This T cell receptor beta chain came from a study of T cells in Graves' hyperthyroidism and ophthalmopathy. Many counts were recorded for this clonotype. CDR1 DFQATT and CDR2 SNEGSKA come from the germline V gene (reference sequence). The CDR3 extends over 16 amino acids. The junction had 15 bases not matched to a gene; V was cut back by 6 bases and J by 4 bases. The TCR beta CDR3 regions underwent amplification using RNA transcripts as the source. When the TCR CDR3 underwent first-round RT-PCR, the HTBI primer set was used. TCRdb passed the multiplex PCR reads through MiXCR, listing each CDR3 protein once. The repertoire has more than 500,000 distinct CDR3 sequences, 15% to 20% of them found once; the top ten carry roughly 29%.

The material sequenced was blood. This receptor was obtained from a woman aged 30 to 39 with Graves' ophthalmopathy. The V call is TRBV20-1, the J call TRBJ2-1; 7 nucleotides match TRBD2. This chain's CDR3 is CSAENPTSVNYNEQFF. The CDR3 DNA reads TGCAGTGCCGAAAACCCCACTAGCGTCAATTACAATGAGCAGTTCTTC.